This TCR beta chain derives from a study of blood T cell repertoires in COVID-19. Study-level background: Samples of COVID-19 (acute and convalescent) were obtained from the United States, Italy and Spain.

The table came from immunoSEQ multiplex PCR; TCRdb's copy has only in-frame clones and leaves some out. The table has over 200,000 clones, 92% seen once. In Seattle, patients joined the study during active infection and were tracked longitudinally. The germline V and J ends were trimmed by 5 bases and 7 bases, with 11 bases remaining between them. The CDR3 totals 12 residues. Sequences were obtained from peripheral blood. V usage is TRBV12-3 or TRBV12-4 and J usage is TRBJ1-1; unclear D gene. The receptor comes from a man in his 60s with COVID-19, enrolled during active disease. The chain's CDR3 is CASSPVPREAFF. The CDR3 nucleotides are TGTGCCAGCAGTCCGGTACCACGTGAAGCTTTCTTT.